This TCR beta chain originates from a study of OX40 agonist ivuxolimab in advanced cancers. Sequencing used immunoSEQ multiplex PCR; TCRdb keeps in-frame clones, though not all of them. The top ten hold around 14% of the sample, which has roughly 23,000 clones, 80% to 90% seen once. Germline assignment: CDR1 MRHNA and CDR2 SNTAGT. Between the trimmed V and J ends, which lost 2 bases and 10 bases, there was a span of 11 bases. The length of the CDR3 is 12 residues. This clonotype was obtained from an adult with an advanced solid tumor such as melanoma, head and neck, liver or kidney cancer. The V gene is TRBV6-4, the J gene TRBJ1-1; possible D gene TRBD1, 5 bases. The sample in question was CD4+ or CD8+ T cells sorted from blood, obtained in a trial of the OX40 agonist ivuxolimab. Here the CDR3 reads CASSDGASGAFF. The CDR3 DNA reads TGTGCCAGCAGTGACGGGGCTTCTGGAGCTTTCTTT.